The 16 T cell receptor beta chains below come from one sample, sequenced in a study of cytomegalovirus exposure and HLA in healthy donors. PCR amplification relied on 60 Vbeta primers (plus 13 Jbeta primers). TCRdb's table, derived via immunoSEQ multiplex PCR, lists solely in-frame clones and lacks some. The table shows roughly 150,000 clones, with roughly 80% occurring only once. Material: PBMCs. These receptors came from a man between 50 and 59 years old in good health and CMV-seropositive.

The genes are TRBV27 and TRBJ2-7, with D maybe TRBD1 (5 bases). Germline V gene sequence: CDR1 MNHEY, CDR2 SMNVEV (reference sequence). The CDR3 length is 13 residues. V lost 3 bases, J lost 2 bases, and 8 bases lay in between. Written as DNA, the CDR3 is TGTGCCAGCAGTTTCGACAGAGCCTACGAGCAGTACTTC. Translating it yields CASSFDRAYEQYF.

The V gene is TRBV27, the J gene TRBJ1-1; D gene uncertain. The CDR3 is 13 amino acids. In germline, CDR1 is MNHEY, CDR2 SMNVEV (reference sequence). V lost 6 bases to trimming and J lost 0 bases, with 8 bases between them. The chain's CDR3 is CASSYNMNTEAFF. CDR3 nucleotides: TGTGCCAGCAGCTATAATATGAACACTGAAGCTTTCTTT.

The J gene is TRBJ2-2, the V gene TRBV6-5; 8 bases match TRBD1. V gave up 5 bases and J gave up 6 bases; unmatched junction bases: 8. This CDR3 comprises 15 residues. In germline, CDR1 is MNHEY, CDR2 SVGAGI. The CDR3 DNA reads as TGTGCCAGCAGTAGACGACAGGGGAGGCCCGGGGAGCTGTTTTTT. It yields the protein CASSRRQGRPGELFF.

The chain recombines TRBV7-2 with TRBJ2-5; no reliable D call. V shed 3 bases and J shed 4 bases, with 12 bases lying between them. The CDR3 loop spans 14 amino acids. Germline V gene data show CDR1 as SGHTA and CDR2 as FQGNSA. CDR3 nucleotides: TGTGCCAGCAGCTTCAATCCGGGTCGAGAGACCCAGTACTTC. Its protein product is CASSFNPGRETQYF. The entire variable domain, with the rest obtained from reference TRBV7-2 and TRBJ2-5, is as follows: GAGVSQSPSNKVTEKGKDVELRCDPISGHTALYWYRQSLGQGLEFLIYFQGNSAPDKSGLPSDRFSAERTGGSVSTLTIQRTQQEDSAVYLCASSFNPGRETQYFGPGTRLLVL.

A few counts support this clone. The chain is built from TRBV5-1 and TRBJ2-2; 8 bases fit TRBD2. V gave up 5 bases and J gave up 5 bases; unmatched junction bases: 8. This CDR3 is 15 amino acids long. Germline CDR1 reads SGHRS; CDR2 reads YFSETQ. CDR3 in amino acids: CASRISGTRTGELFF. The CDR3 region has the DNA TGCGCCAGCAGAATTAGCGGGACCAGAACCGGGGAGCTGTTTTTT.

The V call is TRBV15, the J call TRBJ1-2; 11 positions agree with TRBD1. The J segment lost 3 bases and the V segment lost 3 bases, leaving 3 bases of the junction unmatched. CDR1 is LNHNV, CDR2 YYDKDF, per germline (reference sequence). The CDR3 loop spans 15 amino acids. The CDR3 spells CATSRPGQGDYGYTF. In nucleotides, the CDR3 is TGTGCCACCAGCAGGCCGGGACAGGGGGACTATGGCTACACCTTC.

The chain is built from TRBV2 and TRBJ2-1; TRBD1 is a possible D gene (6 bases). Between the trimmed V and J ends, which lost 5 bases and 1 base, there was a span of 15 bases. Germline V CDR1 and CDR2: SNHLY, FYNNEI. CDR3 size: 16 residues. In DNA, the CDR3 is TGTGCCAGCAGTTCAGGGGTTGTCAGTTCCTACAATGAGCAGTTCTTC. It specifies CASSSGVVSSYNEQFF.

This clone has a handful of counts. The V and J genes are TRBV7-2 and TRBJ1-2; no reliable D call. The CDR3 sequence is 13 residues long. Germline V gene lookup returns CDR1 SGHTA and CDR2 FQGNSA. Trimming left V 1 base short and J 5 bases short, with 8 bases between. The CDR3 spells CASSLESRYGYTF. CDR3 DNA: TGTGCCAGCAGCTTAGAAAGCCGATATGGCTACACCTTC.

This chain links TRBV11-2 with TRBJ2-1; D might be TRBD2 (5 bases). The germline CDR1 and CDR2 sequences are SGHAT and FQNNGV. This CDR3 has 12 residues. Between the trimmed V and J ends, which lost 1 base and 8 bases, there was a span of 6 bases. The CDR3 DNA reads as TGTGCCAGCAGCTTAGGGGGAGATGAGCAGTTCTTC. Amino acids: CASSLGGDEQFF.

The chain joins TRBV11-2 to TRBJ1-5; 7 bases map to TRBD1. The CDR3 runs to 13 residues. V trimming: 1 base; J trimming: 11 bases; junction bases outside the gene matches: 5. Germline-derived CDR1 and CDR2 are SGHAT and FQNNGV. CDR3 bases: TGTGCCAGCAGCTTAGCCTCCAGGGGGACCCAGCATTTT. Protein: CASSLASRGTQHF.

The V gene is TRBV18, the J gene TRBJ2-7; no clear D gene. The CDR3 extends over 15 amino acids. Germline CDR1 is KGHSH and CDR2 is LQKENI. V lost 2 bases and J 0 bases, leaving 11 bases between the germline ends. CDR3 in DNA: TGTGCCAGCTCACCAGTGGCGGATAGCTCCTACGAGCAGTACTTC. This sequence encodes CASSPVADSSYEQYF. Filled out from reference TRBV18 and TRBJ2-7, the complete variable domain reads NAGVMQNPRHLVRRRGQEARLRCSPMKGHSHVYWYRQLPEEGLKFMVYLQKENIIDESGMPKERFSAEFPKEGPSILRIQQVVRGDSAAYFCASSPVADSSYEQYFGPGTRLTVT.

The genes are TRBV6-1 and TRBJ1-3; D is undetermined. This CDR3 is built from 15 residues. Germline loops: CDR1 MNHNS, CDR2 SASEGT. Trimming took 2 bases from V and 0 from J, leaving 8 bases between them. Written as DNA, the CDR3 is TGTGCCAGCAGTGAAATCGGGGTCTCTGGAAACACCATATATTTT. Translated, it gives CASSEIGVSGNTIYF.

V and J are TRBV7-8 and TRBJ2-2; 8 positions match TRBD2. Germline CDR1 is SGHVS and CDR2 is FQNEAQ. This CDR3 contains 16 residues. Trimming cost V 5 bases and J 0 bases; bases outside gene matches: 5. The CDR3 loop reads CASSRLATTNTGELFF. In DNA, the CDR3 is TGTGCCAGCAGCCGACTAGCGACTACGAACACCGGGGAGCTGTTTTTT. Full variable domain (outside the CDR3, taken from reference TRBV7-8 and TRBJ2-2): GAGVSQSPRYKVAKRGQDVALRCDPISGHVSLFWYQQALGQGPEFLTYFQNEAQLDKSGLPSDRFFAERPEGSVSTLKIQRTQQEDSAVYLCASSRLATTNTGELFFGEGSRLTVL.

This clone was observed once. The chain couples TRBV5-6 to TRBJ2-3; 10 bases are a match to TRBD2. CDR3 length: 16 amino acids. CDR1 and CDR2 from the germline V gene are SGHDT and YYEEEE. V lost 1 base, J lost 2 bases, and 4 bases stayed unmatched. The chain's CDR3 is CASSLRTSGYTDTQYF. In DNA form, the CDR3 reads TGTGCCAGCAGCTTGAGGACTAGCGGATACACAGATACGCAGTATTTT.

This chain connects TRBV11-2 to TRBJ2-7; D uncertain. V dropped 5 bases and J dropped 4 bases, with 12 bases sitting between them. The CDR3 is 13 residues long. Germline CDR1 and CDR2: SGHAT and FQNNGV. CDR3 amino acids: CASSPQVRYEQYF. The CDR3 region has the DNA TGTGCCAGCAGCCCGCAGGTACGGTACGAGCAGTACTTC. The full variable domain, its missing parts supplied by reference TRBV11-2 and TRBJ2-7, is EAGVAQSPRYKIIEKRQSVAFWCNPISGHATLYWYQQILGQGPKLLIQFQNNGVVDDSQLPKDRFSAERLKGVDSTLKIQPAKLEDSAVYLCASSPQVRYEQYFGPGTRLTVT.

V usage is TRBV7-9 and J usage is TRBJ2-1, with 7 nucleotides matching TRBD2. Unmatched junction bases numbered 10, after V lost 5 bases and J lost 9 bases. Germline V gene sequence: CDR1 SEHNR, CDR2 FQNEAQ (reference sequence). The CDR3 length is 14 residues. CDR3 in DNA: TGTGCCAGCAGCGGGGGACTACCACTAGGTGAGCAGTTCTTC. Its protein is CASSGGLPLGEQFF.